This TCR beta chain was sequenced during a study of shared clonotypes between healthy human individuals. Across the study: The plates for each donor numbered three CD4 naive, three CD4 memory, two CD8 naive and one CD8 memory.

Clones were sequenced by immunoSEQ multiplex PCR, and TCRdb holds only the in-frame ones, with some missing. The sample consists of around 2.3 million clones, roughly 95% of them appearing once. Study findings and constraints: Only blood samples were collected, and tissue repertoires likely differ. A small donor pool kept down the genetic and exposure-history diversity that was represented.

This CDR3 region has 15 residues. The V segment lost 5 bases and the J segment 7 bases; nucleotides outside the gene matches: 12. The germline V gene encodes CDR1 KGHSH and CDR2 LQKENI. As for this clone: Antigen specificity is unknown.

Sequencing was done on a sample of naive CD4+ T cells sorted from blood. The sample's subset: CD45RA+ positively selected. The origin of this receptor is a man in his late teens or twenties in good health. This rearrangement joins TRBV18 to TRBJ2-7, with TRBD1 matching 9 bases. Here the CDR3 DNA reads TGTGCCAGCTCAATACAGGGGGCTGGCTCGGATGAGCAGTACTTC. Translated, it gives CASSIQGAGSDEQYF.